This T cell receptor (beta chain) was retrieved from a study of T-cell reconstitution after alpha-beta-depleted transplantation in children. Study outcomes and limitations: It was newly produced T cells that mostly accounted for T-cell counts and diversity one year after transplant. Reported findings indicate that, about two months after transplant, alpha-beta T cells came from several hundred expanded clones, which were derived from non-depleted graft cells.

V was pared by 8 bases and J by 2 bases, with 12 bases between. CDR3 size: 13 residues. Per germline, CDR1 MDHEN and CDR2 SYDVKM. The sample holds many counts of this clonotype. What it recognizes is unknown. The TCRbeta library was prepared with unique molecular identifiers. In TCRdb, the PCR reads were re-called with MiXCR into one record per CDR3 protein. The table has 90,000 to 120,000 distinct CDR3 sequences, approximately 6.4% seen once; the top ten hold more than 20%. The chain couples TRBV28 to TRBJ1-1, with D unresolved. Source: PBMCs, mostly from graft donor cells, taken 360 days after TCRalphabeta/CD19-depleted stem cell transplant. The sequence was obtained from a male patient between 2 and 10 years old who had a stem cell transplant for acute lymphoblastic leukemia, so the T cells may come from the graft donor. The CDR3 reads CASAFRGNTEAFF. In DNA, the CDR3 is TGTGCCAGCGCTTTCCGGGGAAACACTGAAGCTTTCTTT. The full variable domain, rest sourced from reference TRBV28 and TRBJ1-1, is DVKVTQSSRYLVKRTGEKVFLECVQDMDHENMFWYRQDPGLGLRLIYFSYDVKMKEKGDIPEGYSVSREKKERFSLILESASTNQTSMYLCASAFRGNTEAFFGQGTRLTVV.